This T cell receptor (beta chain) originates from a study of shared clonotypes between healthy human individuals. The CDR3 extends over 17 amino acids. The V gene lost 0 bases and the J gene lost 0 bases, with 14 bases spanning the gap. Germline V gene data show CDR1 as MGHRA and CDR2 as YSYEKL. Repertoires were generated with immunoSEQ multiplex PCR, while TCRdb's copy carries only in-frame clones and drops some. The profile shows around 2,000,000 clones, around 93% of them singletons. It was CD45RO-negative cells, positively selected for CCR7, that made up naive CD8 cells, with terminally differentiated effector memory CD45RA+ cells excluded.

This receptor was identified in a man between 18 and 29 years old in good health. Some clones in this sample may be carry-over from other donors' samples. Sequencing was carried out using naive CD8+ T cells from PBMCs. The chain couples TRBV4-1 to TRBJ1-1; D gene ambiguous. The CDR3 sequence: CASSQDVLRPMNTEAFF. The CDR3 DNA reads as TGCGCCAGCAGCCAAGACGTACTCCGGCCCATGAACACTGAAGCTTTCTTT.